This T cell receptor beta chain was captured by sequencing in a study of CD8+ T cells in alopecia areata. Findings and limits, study-wide: In patients, TCRs were shared less clearly than in mice, and HLA may possibly be involved. Greater clonality was observed in lesional scalp samples, especially alopecia totalis/universalis, versus normal scalp.

Collected material from alopecia areata patients comprised lesional scalp punch biopsies and peripheral blood. Investigators sorted PBMCs to obtain both CD4+ and CD8+ T cells. In regard to this clone: Its antigen is as yet unknown.

RNA extraction and reverse transcription yielded cDNA as sequencing template. Assay used: immunoSEQ multiplex PCR; TCRdb lists only in-frame clones, some missing. The sample holds approximately 82,000 clones, 45% to 60% seen once. The V end was cut by 2 bases, the J end by 3 bases, with 8 bases between. Germline-derived CDR1 and CDR2 are SGHDN and FVKESK. This CDR3 has 14 residues. What was sequenced was NKG2D-high CD8+ T cells sorted from blood. The chain recombines TRBV14 with TRBJ2-1; D remains ambiguous. This TCR came from a human donor with alopecia areata. The CDR3 region has the DNA TGTGCCAGCAGCCAATATACAGACTACAATGAGCAGTTCTTC. Residues: CASSQYTDYNEQFF.